Shown below are 12 T cell receptor beta chains from a single sample sequenced in a study of cytomegalovirus exposure and HLA in healthy donors. Amplification used 60 Vbeta primers and 13 Jbeta primers. Some clones are missing from TCRdb's copy, which holds only in-frame ones; the method was immunoSEQ multiplex PCR. The sample carries around 63,000 clones, about three quarters recorded once. Material for sequencing was PBMCs. The origin of the receptors is a man aged 35 to 55 in good health and CMV-seronegative.

The rearrangement uses TRBV6-5 and TRBJ1-5; unclear D gene. V was cut by 6 bases and J by 4 bases, with 13 bases left in between. This CDR3 spans 14 amino acids. Germline CDR1 is MNHEY and CDR2 is SVGAGI. As DNA, the CDR3 is TGTGCCAGCAGCGAGGGTCAAGGGAATCAGCCCCAGCATTTT. Amino acids: CASSEGQGNQPQHF.

This chain uses TRBV5-1 with TRBJ2-7; 11 bases are a match to TRBD2. Germline V gene sequence: CDR1 SGHRS, CDR2 YFSETQ. The CDR3 loop spans 17 amino acids. With V trimmed by 3 bases and J by 4 bases, 12 bases remained unmatched. CDR3 bases: TGCGCCAGCAGCTCATGGGGACGGGGACTAGCGGATTACGAGCAGTACTTC. Protein: CASSSWGRGLADYEQYF.

This chain joins TRBV5-1 and TRBJ2-5; a weak D match, TRBD1 (8 bases). The V gene's germline CDR1 is SGHRS and CDR2 YFSETQ. This CDR3 is 15 amino acids long. V dropped 0 bases and J dropped 5 bases, with 14 bases sitting between them. DNA for the CDR3: TGCGCCAGCAGCTTGGCCACAGGGGGGGGCGAGACCCAGTACTTC. It encodes CASSLATGGGETQYF.

This clone was detected a few times. J is TRBJ1-6 and V is TRBV18, with TRBD1 matching 7 bases. Germline loops: CDR1 KGHSH, CDR2 LQKENI. The V segment lost 3 bases and the J segment 7 bases; nucleotides outside the gene matches: 3. The CDR3 totals 14 residues. The CDR3 spells CASSPQTGNSPLHF. The CDR3 DNA is TGTGCCAGCTCACCGCAGACAGGGAATTCACCCCTCCACTTT.

The chain links TRBV5-4 to TRBJ2-5, with 11 bases aligning to TRBD1. The J call may be mistaken, given a closer DNA end match to TRBJ2-7. This CDR3 has 15 residues. The V gene's germline CDR1 is SGHNT and CDR2 YYREEE (reference sequence). The CDR3 sequence is CASSGQDRGQGEQYF. For the CDR3, the DNA is TGTGCCAGCAGCGGACAGGACAGGGGGCAAGGCGAGCAGTACTTC.

J is TRBJ2-5 and V is TRBV11-2; D is perhaps TRBD1 (6 bases). The V end was cut by 1 base, the J end by 1 base, with 13 bases between. The CDR3 length is 16 residues. Germline CDR1 and CDR2: SGHAT and FQNNGV. The CDR3 DNA sequence: TGTGCCAGCAGCTTAGGAAAGGGGACACGCCAAGAGACCCAGTACTTC. This encodes CASSLGKGTRQETQYF.

This chain joins TRBV18 and TRBJ1-1; D may be TRBD1 (6 bases). The CDR3 is made up of 14 amino acids. Germline V CDR1 and CDR2: KGHSH, LQKENI. Between the trimmed V and J ends, which lost 3 bases and 1 base, there was a span of 9 bases. CDR3 coding DNA: TGTGCCAGCTCACCGGGGGGGCCGAACACTGAAGCTTTCTTT. Translated: CASSPGGPNTEAFF.

This rearrangement joins TRBV5-1 to TRBJ1-4; 9 positions match TRBD1. CDR1 is SGHRS, CDR2 YFSETQ, per germline. The CDR3 has 17 residues. V shed 4 bases, J shed 5 bases, and the junction held 12 bases outside the gene matches. The CDR3 reads CASSPYRGQGPNEKLFF. The CDR3, as DNA: TGCGCCAGCAGCCCCTACAGGGGACAGGGACCCAATGAAAAACTGTTTTTT.

The genes are TRBV11-3 and TRBJ2-7, with D possibly TRBD1 on 5 matching bases. Germline V lookup: CDR1 SGHNT, CDR2 YENEEA. The length of the CDR3 is 14 residues. V was shortened by 0 bases and J by 5 bases, with 11 bases between the two germline ends. CDR3 DNA sequence: TGTGCCAGCAGCTTAGAACAGGCGCTAGACGAGCAGTACTTC. This encodes CASSLEQALDEQYF. The complete variable domain, with remaining parts taken from reference TRBV11-3 and TRBJ2-7, reads EAGVVQSPRYKIIEKKQPVAFWCNPISGHNTLYWYLQNLGQGPELLIRYENEEAVDDSQLPKDRFSAERLKGVDSTLKIQPAELGDSAVYLCASSLEQALDEQYFGPGTRLTVT.

This rearrangement joins TRBV7-9 to TRBJ2-1; perhaps TRBD2 as D (5 bases). CDR3 length equals 15 residues. Germline V gene data show CDR1 as SEHNR and CDR2 as FQNEAQ (reference sequence). V lost 1 base to trimming and J lost 7 bases, with 14 bases between them. CDR3: CASSLEVGILNEQFF. In nucleotides, the CDR3 is TGTGCCAGCAGCTTAGAGGTCGGGATCCTGAATGAGCAGTTCTTC.

The chain recombines TRBV7-2 with TRBJ2-7; TRBD1 matches at 9 bases. Germline CDR1 SGHTA, CDR2 FQGNSA. CDR3 length: 15 residues. The ends lost 5 bases at V and 2 bases at J; junction bases unmatched: 7. Here the CDR3 DNA reads TGTGCCAGCAGCCCCCGACAGGGGGGCACCTACGAGCAGTACTTC. Its translation: CASSPRQGGTYEQYF.

The sample holds a few counts of this clone. At one boundary the junction diverges from the germline segment, which might be a read error. The same CDR3 is also encoded by other DNA sequences in this sample. The V and J genes are TRBV4-1 and TRBJ1-5; 8 bases fit TRBD1. Germline-derived CDR1 and CDR2 are MGHRA and YSYEKL. CDR3 length: 15 residues. CDR3 protein: CASSPGQDNNQPQHF. CDR3 DNA: TGTGCCAGCAGCCCGGGACAGGATAACAATCAGCCCCAGCATTTT.